This T cell receptor beta chain was identified in a study of technical replicates of blood from a few donors. Clones were sequenced by immunoSEQ multiplex PCR, and TCRdb holds only the in-frame ones, with some missing. The sample yields about 76,000 clones, roughly 92% seen once. Germline V gene lookup returns CDR1 SNHLY and CDR2 FYNNEI. Trimming stripped 4 bases from V and 3 bases from J, with 12 bases between. This CDR3 contains 14 residues. Sequencing was carried out using T cells isolated from PBMCs. The origin of this receptor is a human donor in good health. The V gene is TRBV2, the J gene TRBJ1-2, with D possibly TRBD1 on 5 matching bases. The CDR3 DNA reads as TGTGCCAGCAGTGTAAGGGGTGGGGACTATGGCTACACCTTC. Amino acid sequence: CASSVRGGDYGYTF.